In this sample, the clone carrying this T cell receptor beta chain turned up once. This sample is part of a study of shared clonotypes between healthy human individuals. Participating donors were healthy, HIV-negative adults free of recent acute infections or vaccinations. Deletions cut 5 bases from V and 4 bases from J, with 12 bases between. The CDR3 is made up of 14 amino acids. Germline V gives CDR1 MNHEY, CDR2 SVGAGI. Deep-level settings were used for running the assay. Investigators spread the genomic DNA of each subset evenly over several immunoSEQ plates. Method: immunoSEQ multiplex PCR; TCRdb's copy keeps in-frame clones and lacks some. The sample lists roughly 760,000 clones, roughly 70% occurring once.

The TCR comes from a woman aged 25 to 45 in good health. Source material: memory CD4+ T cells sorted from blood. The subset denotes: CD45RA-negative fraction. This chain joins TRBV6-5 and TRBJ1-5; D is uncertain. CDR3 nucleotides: TGTGCCAGCAGTCGATCCGGGAGAAATCAGCCCCAGCATTTT. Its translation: CASSRSGRNQPQHF.